This passage covers 11 T cell receptor beta chains from one sample sequenced in a study of T cells in Graves' hyperthyroidism and ophthalmopathy. Amplified TCR beta CDR3 regions came from RNA transcripts. The HTBI set primed first-round TCR CDR3 RT-PCR. TCRdb called the multiplex PCR reads again in MiXCR, with one record for every CDR3 protein. The sample has around 350,000 distinct CDR3 sequences, roughly 15% seen once. Sequenced sample: blood. Receptors originate from a woman aged 55-70 years with Graves' ophthalmopathy.

This chain connects TRBV6-1 to TRBJ2-1; D is unresolved. This CDR3 contains 15 residues. The germline V gene has CDR1 MNHNS and CDR2 SASEGT. V was clipped by 2 bases and J by 1 base, with 9 bases between them. CDR3 nucleotide sequence: TGTGCCAGCAGTGAACGGGTCGGTTCCTACAATGAGCAGTTCTTC. Protein product: CASSERVGSYNEQFF.

This clonotype was observed many times. The CDR3 DNA is TGTGCCAGCGGCCTGCCCCTAGCGGAGAGCACAGATACGCAGTATTTT. Protein: CASGLPLAESTDTQYF. The chain carries TRBV28 and TRBJ2-3; 7 nucleotides line up with TRBD2. Germline CDR1 reads MDHEN; CDR2 reads SYDVKM. This CDR3 has 16 amino acids. V trimming: 8 bases; J trimming: 0 bases; junction bases outside the gene matches: 11.

This clonotype was found many times. The V call is TRBV6-5, the J call TRBJ2-7; 8 nucleotides match TRBD2. There are 15 residues in the CDR3. Germline CDR1 reads MNHEY; CDR2 reads SVGAGI. The V gene end was trimmed by 2 bases and the J gene end by 3 bases; junction bases not matched to a gene: 6. CDR3 coding DNA: TGTGCCAGCAGTTACCGGCTAGCGGGCGGCTACGAGCAGTACTTC. This codes for CASSYRLAGGYEQYF.

This clonotype was picked up many times. V usage is TRBV27 and J usage is TRBJ2-3; possible D gene TRBD2, 5 bases. The CDR3 has 14 amino acids. Trimming left V 2 bases short and J 3 bases short, with 9 bases between. Germline loops: CDR1 MNHEY, CDR2 SMNVEV (reference sequence). The CDR3 DNA is TGTGCCAGCAGTTTAAATCGGGAAACAGATACGCAGTATTTT. It codes for CASSLNRETDTQYF.

The chain combines TRBV19 with TRBJ1-5; D uncertain. Germline V lookup: CDR1 LNHDA, CDR2 SQIVND (reference sequence). V was trimmed by 4 bases and J by 4 bases, leaving 8 bases between them. The CDR3 has 13 amino acids. The CDR3 DNA reads TGTGCCAGTAGTACCGTGGCTAATCAGCCCCAGCATTTT. Translated, it gives CASSTVANQPQHF.

This clonotype was counted ten times or more. The V call is TRBV12-3 or TRBV12-4, the J call TRBJ2-6, with 8 positions matching TRBD2. The CDR3 is 16 residues long. V lost 4 bases and J lost 2; bases outside the gene matches: 4. CDR3 loop: CASSSGLAAGANVLTF. CDR3 nucleotide sequence: TGTGCCAGCAGTTCCGGACTAGCCGCTGGGGCCAACGTCCTGACTTTC.

The V and J genes are TRBV9 and TRBJ2-7; 7 positions agree with TRBD2. The CDR3 extends over 15 amino acids. J lost 3 bases, V lost 2 bases, and 8 bases had no gene match. CDR1 is SGDLS and CDR2 is YYNGEE in the germline V gene. DNA of the CDR3: TGTGCCAGCAGCGTGGGGGAGGGCGCGTTCTACGAGCAGTACTTC. Translated: CASSVGEGAFYEQYF.

This chain links TRBV28 with TRBJ1-2; possible D gene TRBD1, 5 bases. Germline CDR1 and CDR2: MDHEN and SYDVKM. The germline V and J ends were trimmed by 6 bases and 1 base, with 9 bases remaining between them. This CDR3 contains 13 residues. The CDR3 sequence is CASRPRDNYGYTF. CDR3 nucleotide sequence: TGTGCCAGCAGGCCCAGGGATAACTATGGCTACACCTTC.

This clonotype was found many times. The gene calls are TRBV11-2 and TRBJ2-3, with 8 bases matching TRBD2. This CDR3 has 15 amino acids. J gave up 2 bases and V 3 bases, and 4 bases lay outside the gene matches. In germline, CDR1 is SGHAT, CDR2 FQNNGV. CDR3: CASSFSGKNTDTQYF. For the CDR3, the DNA is TGTGCCAGCAGCTTTAGCGGGAAAAACACAGATACGCAGTATTTT.

Remarks on this clonotype: A single base separates this from a much larger clone, so it may be a read error. This chain uses TRBV7-8 with TRBJ2-2; possibly TRBD2 for D (5 bases). The V and J ends lost 2 bases and 5 bases respectively, with 15 bases between them. There are 16 residues in the CDR3. Germline loops: CDR1 SGHVS, CDR2 FQNEAQ. The CDR3 sequence is CASSLYGGSDTGELFF. The CDR3 DNA is TGTGCCAGCAGCTTATATGGTGGGAGCGATACCGGGGAGCTGTTTTTT.

This clonotype appeared many times. For the CDR3, the DNA is TGTGCCAGCAGCCCGGACAGGGGGATGGTCACTGAAGCTTTCTTT. Translation: CASSPDRGMVTEAFF. This rearrangement joins TRBV28 to TRBJ1-1; TRBD1 matches 10 bases. Germline assignment: CDR1 MDHEN and CDR2 SYDVKM. Trimming at V came to 6 bases and at J to 4 bases, leaving 8 bases not matched to a gene. The CDR3 runs 15 residues.